This T cell receptor (beta chain) stems from a study of cytomegalovirus exposure and HLA in healthy donors. Researchers ran the PCR with 60 Vbeta and 13 Jbeta primers. Only in-frame clones appear in the TCRdb table, and some are missing; sequencing was by immunoSEQ multiplex PCR. The table has about 130,000 clones, under 20% seen once; the top ten hold approximately 2.9%. This cohort consisted of healthy bone marrow donors. Study-wide results and limits: Reportedly, HLA-A and HLA-B alleles of most subjects were accurately predicted from TCR beta. It was likely that a cluster of highly shared sequence variants was a sequencing artifact.

A word on this clone: Its antigen is not known.

This CDR3 is built from 14 residues. V lost 0 bases and J 0 bases, leaving 7 bases between the germline ends. Germline CDR1 is SGDLS and CDR2 is YYNGEE. Sequencing was performed on PBMCs. This rearrangement joins TRBV9 to TRBJ2-7; D not resolved. The clonotype originates from a female donor in good health and CMV-seropositive. This chain's CDR3 is CASSVGDSSYEQYF. The DNA for the CDR3 is TGTGCCAGCAGCGTAGGAGATAGCTCCTACGAGCAGTACTTC.